The 10 T cell receptor beta chains below all came from one sample that was sequenced in a study of T cells in Graves' hyperthyroidism and ophthalmopathy. It was RNA transcripts that yielded the amplified TCR beta CDR3 regions. A set of HTBI primers served as the primers for a first-round RT-PCR of the TCR CDR3. Each CDR3 protein is one row after TCRdb ran MiXCR on the multiplex PCR reads. This table has hundreds of thousands of distinct CDR3 sequences, about 43% appearing once. The sample taken for sequencing was peripheral blood or thyroid tissue (not recorded which). The receptors stem from a woman aged 18-29 years with Graves' hyperthyroidism.

CDR3: CASSQPRTGSTKAYGYTF. The CDR3 bases are TGCGCCAGCAGCCAACCAAGGACAGGGTCCACCAAGGCCTATGGCTACACCTTC. The chain uses TRBV4-1 and TRBJ1-2; 8 bases agree with TRBD1. This CDR3 has 18 amino acids. Germline trimming cut 2 bases from V and 4 bases from J; bases unmatched to any gene: 15. The germline gives CDR1 MGHRA, CDR2 YSYEKL.

V and J are TRBV29-1 and TRBJ2-7, with 11 bases fitting TRBD2. This CDR3 is 16 amino acids long. From germline, CDR1 is SQVTM and CDR2 ANQGSEA. The CDR3 DNA reads as TGCACCCCGGGGGCCACGATGACTAGCGGGGTTTACGAGCAGTACTTC. Protein product: CTPGATMTSGVYEQYF.

The CDR3 is CASSLYLRVPRADEPGELFF. In nucleotides, the CDR3 is TGTGCCAGCAGCTTATATCTGCGGGTTCCCCGGGCCGACGAACCCGGGGAGCTGTTTTTT. The chain recombines TRBV7-9 with TRBJ2-2; TRBD2 is a possible D gene (5 bases). With 2 bases removed from V and 6 bases from J, the gap between germline ends came to 28 bases. The CDR3 runs 20 residues. CDR1 is SEHNR, CDR2 FQNEAQ, per germline (reference sequence).

This clonotype was counted at least ten times. V gene TRBV15 combines with J gene TRBJ2-3; TRBD1 agrees at 9 bases. Per the germline V gene, CDR1 is LNHNV and CDR2 is YYDKDF (reference sequence). The V and J ends lost 5 bases and 4 bases, in that order; junction bases with no gene match: 4. The CDR3 length is 14 residues. CDR3 loop: CATSGQGSPDTQYF. The CDR3 DNA sequence: TGTGCCACCAGCGGACAGGGGAGCCCAGATACGCAGTATTTT.

The chain combines TRBV7-3 with TRBJ2-7; TRBD2 matches 8 bases. The junction had 1 base not matched to a gene; V was cut back by 6 bases and J by 6 bases. This CDR3 is built from 11 residues. In germline, CDR1 is SGHTA, CDR2 FQGTGA. The CDR3: CASRAGVEQYF. The CDR3, as DNA: TGTGCCAGCAGAGCGGGAGTCGAGCAGTACTTC.

The sample holds a few counts of this clonotype. The V call is TRBV11-2, the J call TRBJ2-7; D may be TRBD1 (5 bases). Trimming shortened V by 6 bases and J by 3 bases, and 9 bases separated the two germline ends. CDR3 length equals 12 residues. From germline, CDR1 is SGHAT and CDR2 FQNNGV. The CDR3 protein is CASRDTFYEQYF. CDR3 bases: TGTGCCAGCAGGGACACCTTCTACGAGCAGTACTTC.

The V gene is TRBV10-3, the J gene TRBJ2-2; D is undetermined. V was cut by 5 bases and J by 1 base, with 8 bases left in between. This CDR3 has 14 residues. Germline CDR1 and CDR2: ENHRY and SYGVKD. CDR3: CAISPKENTGELFF. CDR3 DNA: TGTGCCATCAGTCCCAAAGAGAACACCGGGGAGCTGTTTTTT.

This clonotype was seen ten or more times. The V call is TRBV24-1, the J call TRBJ1-4; 8 nucleotides agree with TRBD1. Germline CDR1 reads KGHDR; CDR2 reads SFDVKD. After removal of 4 bases from V and 5 bases from J, the junction contained 11 bases not matched to a gene. The CDR3 consists of 17 residues. CDR3 sequence: CATSDAFWGQANEKLFF. The CDR3, as DNA: TGTGCCACCAGTGACGCTTTTTGGGGACAGGCGAATGAAAAACTGTTTTTT.

This clonotype was seen ten or more times. This chain uses TRBV7-8 with TRBJ1-2, with D possibly matching TRBD1 (5 bases). This CDR3 is 13 amino acids long. Germline assignment: CDR1 SGHVS and CDR2 FQNEAQ. The ends were cut back, 6 bases at V and 4 bases at J, with 12 bases in the middle. CDR3 protein: CASSPQETYGYTF. CDR3 nucleotide sequence: TGTGCCAGCAGTCCACAGGAGACCTATGGCTACACCTTC.

The chain carries TRBV5-1 and TRBJ2-5, with unresolved D. The CDR3 covers 14 residues. Germline-derived CDR1 and CDR2 are SGHRS and YFSETQ. The V and J ends lost 0 bases and 5 bases respectively, with 11 bases between them. CDR3 protein: CASSLVGDHETQYF. The CDR3 coding sequence is TGCGCCAGCAGCTTGGTTGGGGATCACGAGACCCAGTACTTC.